There are many counts of the clone carrying this TCR beta chain. This record belongs to a study of patients and donors after allogeneic stem cell transplantation. CDR1 and CDR2 from the germline V gene are MNHEY and SVGAGI. The CDR3 has 12 residues. V was clipped by 7 bases and J by 0 bases, with 7 bases between them. TCRdb re-called the RT-PCR reads with MiXCR, one entry per CDR3 protein. Among 20,000 or so distinct CDR3 sequences listed, about 5% were seen once. The receptor was derived from a human donor who was either an allogeneic HSCT recipient or a stem cell or donor lymphocyte infusion donor (not recorded which). It is not recorded whose cells these are; they may come from a transplant donor. What was sequenced was blood, either unsorted or a sorted T cell fraction (not recorded which). The chain is built from TRBV6-5 and TRBJ2-7; D gene uncertain. The CDR3 DNA follows: TGTGCCAGCACAGCAGCCTCCTACGAGCAGTACTTC. This encodes CASTAASYEQYF.